This T cell receptor beta chain was obtained from a study of shared T cell receptors in the human thymus. Only in-frame clones appear in the TCRdb table, and some are missing; sequencing was by immunoSEQ multiplex PCR. The sample holds roughly 560,000 clones, 75% to 85% seen once. Per the germline V gene, CDR1 is SEHNR and CDR2 is FQNEAQ (reference sequence). J was trimmed by 1 base and V by 0 bases; bases with no gene match: 6. This CDR3 has 17 residues. These data are also associated with another study on human thymus T cells. That report notes: The donors were infants in Finland with congenital heart defects, otherwise immunologically healthy. Thymus tissue for the work was resected from patients undergoing corrective heart surgery. Gene usage for V and J segments appeared biased in thymic and blood repertoires. Unrelated individuals reportedly shared highly overlapping thymic TCR repertoires.

Sequenced: thymocytes. The V gene is TRBV7-9, the J gene TRBJ1-2; 9 positions match TRBD1. The receptor was derived from a boy under two years old with a congenital heart defect. CDR3 region: CASSLALRDRDNYGYTF. DNA for the CDR3: TGTGCCAGCAGCTTAGCGCTTCGGGACAGGGATAACTATGGCTACACCTTC.